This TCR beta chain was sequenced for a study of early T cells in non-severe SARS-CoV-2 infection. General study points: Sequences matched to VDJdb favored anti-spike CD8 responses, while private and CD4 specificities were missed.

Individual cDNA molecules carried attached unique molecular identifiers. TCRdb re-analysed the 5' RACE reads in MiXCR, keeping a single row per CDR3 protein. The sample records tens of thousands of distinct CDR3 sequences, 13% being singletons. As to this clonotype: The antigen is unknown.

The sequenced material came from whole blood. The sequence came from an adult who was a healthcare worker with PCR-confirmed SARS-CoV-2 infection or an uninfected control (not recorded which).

The CDR3 region is CASSLAVHEQYF. The DNA for the CDR3 is TGTGCCAGCAGTTTAGCCGTCCACGAGCAGTACTTC. This chain links TRBV12-3 or TRBV12-4 with TRBJ2-7, with unresolved D. The CDR3 has 12 residues. Deletions cut 0 bases from V and 5 bases from J, with 5 bases between.